This T cell receptor beta chain was found in a study of blood T cell repertoires in COVID-19. The wider study: The United States, Italy and Spain were the sources of the acute and convalescent COVID-19 samples.

In the authors' methods: Nucleated cell number was recorded as an estimate derived from reference gene primer amplification. Sequenced by immunoSEQ multiplex PCR; TCRdb stores in-frame clones only, minus some. The V and J calls and clone size were taken over from that table, and D and trimming were inferred from the DNA. In the table there are approximately 44,000 clones, just over 85% of which are singletons. There are a few counts of this clone. The TCR comes from a man in his 60s with active COVID-19. Sequencing was carried out using peripheral blood.

The CDR3 DNA sequence: TGTGCCAGCAGTTTACCAGGGACTAGCAGATACAATGAGCAGTTCTTC. Translating it yields CASSLPGTSRYNEQFF. The chain is built from TRBV28 and TRBJ2-1, with 9 bases aligning to TRBD2. With V trimmed by 2 bases and J by 4 bases, 6 bases remained unmatched. Germline-derived CDR1 and CDR2 are MDHEN and SYDVKM. This CDR3 is 16 amino acids long.